This T cell receptor beta chain is from a study of cytomegalovirus exposure and HLA in healthy donors. About the research overall: The study's early data release held about 80 million unique TCRs from HLA-typed donors.

The study ran its PCR with 60 Vbeta and 13 Jbeta primers. Measured with immunoSEQ multiplex PCR; TCRdb has only the in-frame clones, and not every one. The sample comprises about 160,000 clones, approximately 88% of which are singletons, and 0.85% rests with the top ten. The CDR3 extends over 14 amino acids. The V gene end was trimmed by 2 bases and the J gene end by 5 bases; junction bases not matched to a gene: 5. Per the germline V gene, CDR1 is LNHDA and CDR2 is SQIVND (reference sequence). J is TRBJ2-7 and V is TRBV19, with 8 positions matching TRBD2. The sequence derives from a young woman in good health and CMV-seronegative. The specimen sequenced was PBMCs. The CDR3 reads CASSIHRGGNEQYF. CDR3 bases: TGTGCCAGTAGTATACACCGGGGGGGAAACGAGCAGTACTTC.